Presented here are 4 T cell receptor beta chains from one specimen sequenced in a study of cytomegalovirus exposure and HLA in healthy donors. The PCR employed 60 Vbeta primers together with 13 Jbeta primers. Clones were sequenced by immunoSEQ multiplex PCR, and TCRdb holds only the in-frame ones, with some missing. The sample carries tens of thousands of clones, roughly three fifths recorded once. The sequenced material came from PBMCs. All receptors derive from a man between 25 and 39 years old in good health and CMV-seronegative.

The chain employs TRBV19 and TRBJ2-5, with D uncertain. Germline V gives CDR1 LNHDA, CDR2 SQIVND (reference sequence). V was cut by 5 bases and J by 1 base, with 14 bases left in between. The CDR3 has 15 amino acids. This CDR3 reads CASSHTEMCQETQYF. CDR3 DNA sequence: TGTGCCAGTAGTCATACAGAAATGTGCCAAGAGACCCAGTACTTC.

The genes are TRBV5-5 and TRBJ2-7; 9 nucleotides align to TRBD2. This CDR3 has 15 residues. Losses at the gene ends were 4 bases for V and 3 bases for J; bases not matched to a gene: 8. The germline V gene has CDR1 SGHKS and CDR2 YYEKEE (reference sequence). CDR3 sequence (DNA): TGTGCCAGCAGCGTACTAGCGGGTTTGTTCTACGAGCAGTACTTC. Translated: CASSVLAGLFYEQYF.

The chain recombines TRBV29-1 with TRBJ2-1; D uncertain. Deletions cut 5 bases from V and 2 bases from J, with 7 bases between. This CDR3 has 12 amino acids. Germline V lookup: CDR1 SQVTM, CDR2 ANQGSEA. The CDR3 loop is CSVTRTYNEQFF. In DNA form, the CDR3 reads TGCAGCGTTACCAGAACCTACAATGAGCAGTTCTTC.

This rearrangement joins TRBV6-6 to TRBJ2-5; TRBD1 matches 8 bases. The CDR3 contains 14 residues. Germline CDR1 MNHNY, CDR2 SVGAGI (reference sequence). Unmatched junction bases numbered 8, after V lost 7 bases and J lost 4 bases. The CDR3 reads CASTKITGGETQYF. As DNA, the CDR3 is TGTGCCAGCACCAAAATTACAGGGGGAGAGACCCAGTACTTC.